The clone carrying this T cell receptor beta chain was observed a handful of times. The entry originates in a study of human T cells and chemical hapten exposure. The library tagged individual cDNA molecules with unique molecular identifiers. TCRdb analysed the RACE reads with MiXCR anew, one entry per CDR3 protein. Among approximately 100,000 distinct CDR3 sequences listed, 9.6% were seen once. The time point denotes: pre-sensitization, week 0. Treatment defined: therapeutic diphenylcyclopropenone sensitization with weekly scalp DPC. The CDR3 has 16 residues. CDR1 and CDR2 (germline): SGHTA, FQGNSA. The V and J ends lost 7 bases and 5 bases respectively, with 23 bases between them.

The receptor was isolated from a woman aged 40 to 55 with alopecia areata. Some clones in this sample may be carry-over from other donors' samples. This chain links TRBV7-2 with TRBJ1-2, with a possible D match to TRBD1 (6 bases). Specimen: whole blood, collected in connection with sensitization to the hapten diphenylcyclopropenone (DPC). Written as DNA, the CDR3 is TGTGCCAGCACCATTAGGCTTTCAGGGGACGGGTATGGCTACACCTTC. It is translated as CASTIRLSGDGYGYTF.